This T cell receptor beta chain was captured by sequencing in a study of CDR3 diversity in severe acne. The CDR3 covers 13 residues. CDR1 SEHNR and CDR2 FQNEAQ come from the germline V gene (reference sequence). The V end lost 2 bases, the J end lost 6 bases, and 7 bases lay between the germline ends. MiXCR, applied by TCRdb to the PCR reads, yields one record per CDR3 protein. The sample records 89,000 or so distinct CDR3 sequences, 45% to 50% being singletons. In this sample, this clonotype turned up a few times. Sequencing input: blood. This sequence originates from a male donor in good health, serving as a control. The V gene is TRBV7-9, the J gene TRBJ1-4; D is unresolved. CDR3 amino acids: CASSLNVDEKLFF. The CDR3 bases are TGTGCCAGCAGCTTAAATGTTGATGAAAAACTGTTTTTT.